A selection of T cell receptor beta chains follows, all from one sample in a study of blood T cell repertoires in COVID-19. This table comes from immunoSEQ multiplex PCR, and its TCRdb copy is limited to in-frame clones, with some not included. Here the sample spans fewer than 100,000 clones, 75% to 90% being singletons. Material for sequencing was peripheral blood. These receptors all stem from a human donor in a cohort sampled during active COVID-19. Both conserved end residues are part of each CDR3. Only part of the rows carry a size: once, few, many, or a class if the clone is expanded.

j_call,v_call,clone_size,cdr3_length,cdr3_aa
TRBJ2-4,TRBV19,NA,20,CASSISWRAGALLAKNIQYF
TRBJ1-5,TRBV6-6,NA,14,CASSSQGARQPQHF
TRBJ2-1,TRBV7-3,NA,14,CASSLEGDYNEQFF
TRBJ2-6,TRBV30,once,12,CACGFGANVLTF
TRBJ1-2,TRBV10-3,NA,18,CAISEYPGQGASDYGYTF
TRBJ1-1,TRBV19,few,14,CASTTGQLNTEAFF
TRBJ1-1,TRBV7-9,NA,14,CASSPQGGETEAFF
TRBJ1-5,TRBV28,NA,13,CASGTGSNQPQHF
TRBJ1-4,TRBV5-5,NA,16,CASSLEPSGNNEKLFF
TRBJ1-1,TRBV6-5,NA,15,CASSYRGGGYTEAFF
TRBJ2-1,TRBV18,NA,12,CASSLRAGEQFF
TRBJ2-3,TRBV7-3,few,17,CASSRILAGAGTDTQYF
TRBJ2-3,TRBV7-2,NA,15,CASSSPLASTDTQYF
TRBJ1-1,TRBV25-1,NA,16,CASSADLYQEDTEAFF
TRBJ1-1,TRBV2,NA,18,CASSGLGGGQGTYTEAFF
TRBJ2-3,TRBV7-8,NA,16,CASSPLTGGAGDTQYF
TRBJ2-7,TRBV2,NA,14,CASSEIRSTREQYF
TRBJ2-2,TRBV18,NA,17,CASSPLPQGTNTGELFF
TRBJ2-5,TRBV5-1,NA,14,CASGTGTLQETQYF
TRBJ1-1,TRBV4-1,once,14,CASSHPRENTEAFF
TRBJ2-4,TRBV5-1,NA,13,CASSLDRANIQYF
TRBJ2-2,TRBV6-5,NA,15,CASRNPGQVTGELFF
TRBJ2-1,TRBV5-1,NA,13,CASSPGGYNEQFF
TRBJ1-1,TRBV6-2/TRBV6-3,many,11,CASSQGAEAFF
TRBJ1-2,TRBV5-3,NA,14,CARSLNRGLKGYTF
TRBJ1-2,TRBV7-2,few,14,CASSPGTGDYGYTF
TRBJ1-5,TRBV5-5,NA,14,CASSQGAVDWDQHF
TRBJ2-2,TRBV27,NA,16,CASSVPRGFNTGELFF
TRBJ2-7,TRBV5-6,NA,13,CASSSGTGYEQYF
TRBJ2-2,TRBV6-1,NA,19,CASSVPQGTRGWNTGELFF
TRBJ2-7,TRBV7-9,NA,12,CASSSSGYEQYF
TRBJ2-5,TRBV30,NA,13,CALSAGGVETQYF
TRBJ2-3,TRBV24-1,NA,15,CATSGTEGGTDTQYF
TRBJ1-2,TRBV19,NA,15,CASSTLGRGDYGYTF
TRBJ2-3,TRBV7-3,NA,16,CASSPVGGSLEDTQYF
TRBJ2-2,TRBV9,few,16,CASSTRSSGVTGELFF
TRBJ1-1,TRBV28,NA,14,CASSFFRANTEAFF
TRBJ1-3,TRBV2,few,15,CASSETGGSGNTIYF
TRBJ2-5,TRBV4-1,NA,14,CASSPGQWTGTQYF
TRBJ2-5,TRBV5-5,NA,15,CASSLEGRVGETQYF
TRBJ2-3,TRBV13,NA,15,CASSSRQGGTDTQYF
TRBJ1-1,TRBV5-5,NA,14,CASSLGQEYTEAFF
TRBJ1-1,TRBV2,NA,14,CASSPGQGYTEAFF
TRBJ1-5,TRBV6-5,NA,15,CASTWDRGGNQPQHF
TRBJ2-5,TRBV23-1,NA,15,CASSHPTRGQETQYF
TRBJ1-1,TRBV11-2,NA,15,CASSLAEGAWTEAFF
TRBJ2-2,TRBV4-1,NA,19,CASSQDRTGVISNTGELFF
TRBJ2-1,TRBV7-2,NA,13,CASSSQGHNEQFF
TRBJ1-2,TRBV5-1,NA,14,CASSLVQGGYGYTF
TRBJ2-2,TRBV19,NA,15,CASSIGTANTGELFF